The 19 T cell receptor beta chains reported below all come from one sample, sequenced in a study of blood T cell repertoires in COVID-19. The repertoire was sequenced with immunoSEQ multiplex PCR; TCRdb's copy has only in-frame clones and lacks some. The table shows under 100,000 clones, with about 84% occurring only once. Material: peripheral blood. The receptors originated from a man older than 75 with active or convalescent COVID-19.

The chain couples TRBV11-2 to TRBJ2-7; TRBD1 is a possible D gene (5 bases). V lost 1 base and J lost 3, with 7 bases in between. In germline, CDR1 is SGHAT, CDR2 FQNNGV. This CDR3 spans 13 amino acids. The DNA of the CDR3 is TGTGCCAGCAGCTTAGGACAGAACTACGAGCAGTACTTC. It encodes CASSLGQNYEQYF.

The V and J genes are TRBV11-3 and TRBJ2-1, with 11 positions matching TRBD2. This CDR3 has 16 residues. After removal of 3 bases from V and 7 bases from J, the junction contained 8 bases not matched to a gene. The V gene's germline CDR1 is SGHNT and CDR2 YENEEA. In DNA, the CDR3 is TGTGCCAGCAGCTTCGCCTTAGCGGGGGGGGCTAATGAGCAGTTCTTC. Translated, it gives CASSFALAGGANEQFF. Full variable domain (missing parts from reference TRBV11-3 and TRBJ2-1): EAGVVQSPRYKIIEKKQPVAFWCNPISGHNTLYWYLQNLGQGPELLIRYENEEAVDDSQLPKDRFSAERLKGVDSTLKIQPAELGDSAVYLCASSFALAGGANEQFFGPGTRLTVL.

The CDR3 bases are TGTGCCAGCGGGACTAGGGGTTTGGATGAGCAGTTCTTC. This sequence encodes CASGTRGLDEQFF. This chain connects TRBV28 to TRBJ2-1, with 8 bases that match TRBD2. CDR3 size: 13 residues. Germline V CDR1 and CDR2: MDHEN, SYDVKM. Trimming cost V 8 bases and J 8 bases; bases outside gene matches: 8.

The gene calls are TRBV5-1 and TRBJ2-1; perhaps TRBD2 as D (5 bases). CDR1 SGHRS and CDR2 YFSETQ come from the germline V gene. V was clipped by 0 bases and J by 7 bases, with 11 bases between them. This CDR3 contains 14 residues. CDR3 coding DNA: TGCGCCAGCAGCTTGGGATCCTCGGGGAATGAGCAGTTCTTC. Its protein product is CASSLGSSGNEQFF.

V and J are TRBV30 and TRBJ1-2; TRBD1 matches 7 bases. V shed 5 bases, J shed 8 bases, and the junction held 11 bases outside the gene matches. This CDR3 contains 13 residues. Germline CDR1 GTSNPN, CDR2 SVGIG (reference sequence). This chain's CDR3 is CAWSGTEAAGYTF. CDR3 DNA sequence: TGTGCCTGGTCCGGGACAGAGGCTGCCGGCTACACCTTC.

CDR3 residues: CASSLQTSGTDTQYF. Written as DNA, the CDR3 is TGTGCCAGCAGCCTACAGACTAGCGGCACAGATACGCAGTATTTT. This chain links TRBV7-2 with TRBJ2-3, with 8 bases identical to TRBD2. Germline CDR1 SGHTA, CDR2 FQGNSA. Unmatched junction bases numbered 5, after V lost 5 bases and J lost 1 base. The CDR3 has 15 residues.

The chain recombines TRBV18 with TRBJ2-7, with D possibly matching TRBD2 (5 bases). The germline CDR1 and CDR2 sequences are KGHSH and LQKENI. V lost 6 bases and J 5 bases, leaving 17 bases between the germline ends. This CDR3 spans 14 amino acids. The CDR3 here is CASSEALRRDEQYF. The CDR3 DNA follows: TGTGCCAGCTCGGAGGCGTTGCGTCGGGACGAGCAGTACTTC.

In this sample, this clone turned up once. This chain links TRBV9 with TRBJ1-1, with D perhaps matching TRBD1 (5 bases). Looked up from germline, CDR1 is SGDLS and CDR2 is YYNGEE. CDR3 length: 14 amino acids. V was clipped by 4 bases and J by 1 base, with 11 bases between them. CDR3 DNA: TGTGCCAGCAGCCCAGTGGGGGGGAACACTGAAGCTTTCTTT. It translates to CASSPVGGNTEAFF.

The gene calls are TRBV30 and TRBJ2-3, with 12 bases matching TRBD2. J lost 7 bases, V lost 3 bases, and 11 bases had no gene match. The CDR3 is made up of 16 amino acids. Per germline, CDR1 GTSNPN and CDR2 SVGIG (reference sequence). The CDR3 DNA reads as TGTGCCTGGAGCGCGTACCTAGCGGGGGGGCCCAATACGCAGTATTTT. This translates into CAWSAYLAGGPNTQYF.

The chain carries TRBV4-1 and TRBJ1-1; no clear D. Trimming stripped 1 base from V and 1 base from J, with 13 bases between. Germline values: CDR1 MGHRA, CDR2 YSYEKL. This CDR3 is built from 16 residues. CDR3 bases: TGCGCCAGCAGCCAAGTCTCCGCACTTACGAACACTGAAGCTTTCTTT. Amino acid sequence: CASSQVSALTNTEAFF.

This clone has a single count. V and J are TRBV7-2 and TRBJ2-7; TRBD2 matches 11 bases. CDR1 SGHTA and CDR2 FQGNSA come from the germline V gene. This CDR3 region has 16 residues. Trimming at V came to 0 bases and at J to 4 bases, leaving 5 bases not matched to a gene. Written as DNA, the CDR3 is TGTGCCAGCAGCTTAGCGTCGGCTAGCGGGGGGTACGAGCAGTACTTC. Translating it yields CASSLASASGGYEQYF.

Only a few counts were recorded for this clone. The rearrangement uses TRBV5-6 and TRBJ1-2; D is possibly TRBD1 (5 bases). Per germline, CDR1 SGHDT and CDR2 YYEEEE. V was shortened by 4 bases and J by 3 bases, with 13 bases between the two germline ends. CDR3 length equals 14 residues. The CDR3 is CASSPGPRYYGYTF. The CDR3 DNA follows: TGTGCCAGCAGCCCAGGGCCACGGTACTATGGCTACACCTTC.

This chain connects TRBV19 to TRBJ2-2; no clear D gene. V dropped 1 base and J dropped 11 bases, with 8 bases sitting between them. Germline V gives CDR1 LNHDA, CDR2 SQIVND (reference sequence). The CDR3 length is 12 residues. CDR3: CASSIGGVELFF. CDR3 sequence (DNA): TGTGCCAGTAGTATAGGCGGAGTTGAGCTGTTTTTT.

The genes are TRBV20-1 and TRBJ1-2; D possibly corresponds to TRBD1 (5 bases). Deletions cut 7 bases from V and 3 bases from J, with 9 bases between. Germline V gives CDR1 DFQATT, CDR2 SNEGSKA (reference sequence). The CDR3 sequence is 11 residues long. This CDR3 is CSGSGHYGYTF. DNA for the CDR3: TGCAGTGGTTCAGGGCACTATGGCTACACCTTC.

This rearrangement joins TRBV19 to TRBJ2-5; 7 bases line up with TRBD2. Germline CDR1 and CDR2: LNHDA and SQIVND (reference sequence). V lost 5 bases and J lost 4; bases outside the gene matches: 7. The CDR3 length is 14 residues. This CDR3 is CASSGTTGLETQYF. The CDR3 bases are TGTGCCAGTAGTGGGACTACGGGGTTAGAGACCCAGTACTTC. The full variable domain, rest sourced from reference TRBV19 and TRBJ2-5, is DGGITQSPKYLFRKEGQNVTLSCEQNLNHDAMYWYRQDPGQGLRLIYYSQIVNDFQKGDIAEGYSVSREKKESFPLTVTSAQKNPTAFYLCASSGTTGLETQYFGPGTRLLVL.

The chain links TRBV5-3 to TRBJ2-4; 9 bases match TRBD1. TRBV5-3 is flagged as an ORF with uncertain function. The V and J ends lost 4 bases and 0 bases, in that order; junction bases with no gene match: 11. CDR3 length equals 18 residues. CDR3: CARSATGTGPIAKNIQYF. CDR3 DNA: TGTGCCAGAAGCGCAACCGGGACAGGGCCTATAGCCAAAAACATTCAGTACTTC.

V and J are TRBV3-1 (or the pseudogene TRBV3-2) and TRBJ1-3, with TRBD1 as a possible D gene (6 bases). Germline V gives CDR1 LGHDT, CDR2 YNNKEL (reference sequence). The CDR3 extends over 14 amino acids. V dropped 7 bases and J dropped 4 bases, with 14 bases sitting between them. DNA for the CDR3: TGTGCCAGCAATCTGGGACACGCGGGAAACACCATATATTTT. Encoded protein: CASNLGHAGNTIYF.

CDR3 sequence reads: CASSEGQGNTEAFF. The CDR3 DNA is TGCGCCAGCAGCGAAGGACAGGGTAACACTGAAGCTTTCTTT. The rearrangement links TRBV5-1 to TRBJ1-1; 8 bases fit TRBD1. V lost 4 bases and J lost 2; bases outside the gene matches: 4. Germline V gene lookup returns CDR1 SGHRS and CDR2 YFSETQ. The CDR3 runs to 14 residues.

DNA of the CDR3: TGTGCCAGCAGCTCCCAAGGACTTCCCAGGGGCGACGAGCAGTTCTTC. This encodes CASSSQGLPRGDEQFF. The rearrangement joins TRBV7-3 to TRBJ2-1, with D possibly matching TRBD1 (6 bases). The CDR3 sequence is 16 residues long. Trimming stripped 4 bases from V and 10 bases from J, with 23 bases between. Germline CDR1 SGHTA, CDR2 FQGTGA.